The 9 T cell receptor beta chains below all came from one sample that was sequenced in a study of cytotoxic CD8 clonotypes in ibrutinib-treated CLL. Profiling relied on immunoSEQ multiplex PCR, and the TCRdb table lists in-frame clones only, not all of them. The sample carries around 140,000 clones, 75% to 85% recorded once. This sample comprised PBMCs, obtained after 36 months of ibrutinib treatment. The receptors were gathered from a human donor with chronic lymphocytic leukemia.

The CDR3 is CASSDLAGNTDTQYF. The CDR3 DNA reads TGTGCCAGCAGTGATTTAGCGGGGAACACAGATACGCAGTATTTT. The rearrangement uses TRBV2 and TRBJ2-3; TRBD2 matches 8 bases. The CDR3 is 15 residues long. J lost 2 bases, V lost 3 bases, and 4 bases had no gene match. Per germline, CDR1 SNHLY and CDR2 FYNNEI. Together with reference TRBV2 and TRBJ2-3, the CDR3 gives the full variable domain: EPEVTQTPSHQVTQMGQEVILRCVPISNHLYFYWYRQILGQKVEFLVSFYNNEISEKSEIFDDQFSVERPDGSNFTLKIRSTKLEDSAMYFCASSDLAGNTDTQYFGPGTRLTVL.

This sequence joins TRBV28 and TRBJ1-4, with 9 bases fitting TRBD1. V shed 5 bases, J shed 5 bases, and the junction held 3 bases outside the gene matches. The germline gives CDR1 MDHEN, CDR2 SYDVKM. CDR3 length: 14 residues. The CDR3: CASSPGQGNEKLFF. The DNA of the CDR3 is TGTGCCAGCAGTCCGGGACAGGGAAATGAAAAACTGTTTTTT.

This rearrangement joins TRBV27 to TRBJ1-2; tentative D call: TRBD1 (5 bases). The germline V and J ends were trimmed by 0 bases and 7 bases, with 18 bases remaining between them. CDR3 length: 16 amino acids. Germline assignment: CDR1 MNHEY and CDR2 SMNVEV (reference sequence). DNA of the CDR3: TGTGCCAGCAGTTTATCGGGACCTCGGCCAGTTTTTGGCTACACCTTC. This translates into CASSLSGPRPVFGYTF.

The chain couples TRBV5-1 to TRBJ2-3, with TRBD1 matching 9 bases. J gave up 2 bases and V 3 bases, and 1 base lay outside the gene matches. Germline CDR1 reads SGHRS; CDR2 reads YFSETQ. The CDR3 consists of 14 residues. The CDR3 bases are TGCGCCAGCAGCTGGACAGGGGACACAGATACGCAGTATTTT. It specifies CASSWTGDTDTQYF.

The rearrangement links TRBV9 to TRBJ2-7; D might be TRBD2 (5 bases). The CDR3 covers 16 residues. Trimming shortened V by 0 bases and J by 2 bases, and 15 bases separated the two germline ends. Germline V gene lookup returns CDR1 SGDLS and CDR2 YYNGEE. The CDR3 coding sequence is TGTGCCAGCAGCGTAGATCCAATGGGGAGAACCTACGAGCAGTACTTC. Translated: CASSVDPMGRTYEQYF.

V gene TRBV6-1 combines with J gene TRBJ2-2; D not certain. The V end was cut by 7 bases, the J end by 6 bases, with 3 bases between. The CDR3 has 10 residues. Germline V gene data show CDR1 as MNHNS and CDR2 as SASEGT. Here the CDR3 reads CASKSGELFF. The CDR3 nucleotides are TGTGCCAGCAAATCCGGGGAGCTGTTTTTT.

The V gene is TRBV7-2, the J gene TRBJ2-1; 8 positions match TRBD2. V dropped 7 bases and J dropped 6; count of bases not matched to a gene: 8. CDR1 and CDR2 from the germline V gene are SGHTA and FQGNSA. The CDR3 has 14 residues. The CDR3 protein is CASTMGLAGNEQFF. In DNA, the CDR3 is TGTGCCAGCACCATGGGGCTAGCGGGCAATGAGCAGTTCTTC.

The chain recombines TRBV18 with TRBJ2-1; TRBD1 or TRBD2 may be the D gene (6 bases each). Germline values: CDR1 KGHSH, CDR2 LQKENI. This CDR3 is built from 17 residues. V shed 0 bases and J shed 7 bases, with 19 bases lying between them. In nucleotides, the CDR3 is TGTGCCAGCTCACCACCGAACAGGGACGGGCGGGGTAATGAGCAGTTCTTC. Translation gives CASSPPNRDGRGNEQFF. The full variable domain, with the rest looked up from reference TRBV18 and TRBJ2-1, is NAGVMQNPRHLVRRRGQEARLRCSPMKGHSHVYWYRQLPEEGLKFMVYLQKENIIDESGMPKERFSAEFPKEGPSILRIQQVVRGDSAAYFCASSPPNRDGRGNEQFFGPGTRLTVL.

The chain uses TRBV10-3 and TRBJ2-1; D may be TRBD1 (6 bases). Germline CDR1 ENHRY, CDR2 SYGVKD. Trimming removed 4 bases at V and 2 bases at J, with 12 bases between. This CDR3 is built from 15 residues. CDR3 in amino acids: CAISAGTTPYNEQFF. Here the CDR3 DNA reads TGTGCCATCAGTGCCGGGACAACACCCTACAATGAGCAGTTCTTC.